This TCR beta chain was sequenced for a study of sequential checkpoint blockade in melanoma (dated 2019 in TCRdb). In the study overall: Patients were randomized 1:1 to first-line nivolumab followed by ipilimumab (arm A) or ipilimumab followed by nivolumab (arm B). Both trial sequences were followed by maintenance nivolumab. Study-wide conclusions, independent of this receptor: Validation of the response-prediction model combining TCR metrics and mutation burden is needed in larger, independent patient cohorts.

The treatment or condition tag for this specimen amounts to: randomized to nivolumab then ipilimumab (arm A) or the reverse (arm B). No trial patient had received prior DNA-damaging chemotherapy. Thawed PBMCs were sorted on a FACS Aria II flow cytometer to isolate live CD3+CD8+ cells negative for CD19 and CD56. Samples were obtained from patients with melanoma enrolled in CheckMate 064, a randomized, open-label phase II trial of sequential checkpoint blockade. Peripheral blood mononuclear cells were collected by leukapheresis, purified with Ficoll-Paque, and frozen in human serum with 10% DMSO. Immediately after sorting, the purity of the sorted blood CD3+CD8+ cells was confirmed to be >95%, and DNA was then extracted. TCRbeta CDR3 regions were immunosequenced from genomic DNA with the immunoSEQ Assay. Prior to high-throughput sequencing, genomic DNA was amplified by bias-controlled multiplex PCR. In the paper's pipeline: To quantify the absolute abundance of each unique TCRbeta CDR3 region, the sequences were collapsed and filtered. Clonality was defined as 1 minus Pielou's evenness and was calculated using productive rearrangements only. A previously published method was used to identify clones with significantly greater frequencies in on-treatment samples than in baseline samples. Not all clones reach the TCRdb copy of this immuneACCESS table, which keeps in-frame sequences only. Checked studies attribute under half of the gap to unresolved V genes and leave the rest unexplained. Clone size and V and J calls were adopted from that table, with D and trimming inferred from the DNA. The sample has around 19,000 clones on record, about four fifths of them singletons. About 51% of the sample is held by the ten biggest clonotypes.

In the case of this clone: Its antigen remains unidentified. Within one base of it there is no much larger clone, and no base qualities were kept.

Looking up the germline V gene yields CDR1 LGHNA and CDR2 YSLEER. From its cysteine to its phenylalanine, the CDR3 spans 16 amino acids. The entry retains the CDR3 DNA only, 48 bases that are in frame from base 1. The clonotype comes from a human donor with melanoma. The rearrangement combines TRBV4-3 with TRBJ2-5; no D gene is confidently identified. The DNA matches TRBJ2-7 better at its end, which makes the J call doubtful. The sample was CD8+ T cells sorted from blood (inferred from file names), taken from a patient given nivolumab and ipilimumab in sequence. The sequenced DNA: TGCGCCAGCAGCCAAGATCCCTTCTCAAGCTCCTACGAGCAGTACTTC. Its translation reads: CASSQDPFSSSYEQYF.